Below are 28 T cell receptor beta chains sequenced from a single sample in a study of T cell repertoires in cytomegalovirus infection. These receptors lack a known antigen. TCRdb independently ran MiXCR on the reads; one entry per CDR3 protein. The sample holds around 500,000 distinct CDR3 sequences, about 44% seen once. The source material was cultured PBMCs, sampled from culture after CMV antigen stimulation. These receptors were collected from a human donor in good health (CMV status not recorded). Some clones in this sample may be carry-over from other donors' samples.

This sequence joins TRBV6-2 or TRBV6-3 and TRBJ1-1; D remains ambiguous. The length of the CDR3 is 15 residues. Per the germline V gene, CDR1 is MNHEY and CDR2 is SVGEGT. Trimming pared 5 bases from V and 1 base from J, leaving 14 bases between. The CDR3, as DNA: TGTGCCAGCAGTCCCCGCGATGGACGGAACACTGAAGCTTTCTTT. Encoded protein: CASSPRDGRNTEAFF.

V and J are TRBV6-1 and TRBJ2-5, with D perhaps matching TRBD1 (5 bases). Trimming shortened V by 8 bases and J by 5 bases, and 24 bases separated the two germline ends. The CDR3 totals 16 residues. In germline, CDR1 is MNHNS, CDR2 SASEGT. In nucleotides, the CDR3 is TGTGCCAGCGACGCAGACCGGGCCGCCTCAGGGGAGACCCAGTACTTC. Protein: CASDADRAASGETQYF.

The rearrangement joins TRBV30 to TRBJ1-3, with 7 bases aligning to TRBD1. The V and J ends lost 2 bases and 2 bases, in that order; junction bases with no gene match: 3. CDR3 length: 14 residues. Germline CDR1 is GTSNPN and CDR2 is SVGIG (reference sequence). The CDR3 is CAWSPTGAGNTIYF. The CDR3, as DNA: TGTGCCTGGAGTCCCACAGGGGCTGGAAACACCATATATTTT.

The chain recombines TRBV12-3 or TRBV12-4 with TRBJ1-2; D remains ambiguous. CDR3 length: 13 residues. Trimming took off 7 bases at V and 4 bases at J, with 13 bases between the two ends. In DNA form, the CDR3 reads TGTGCCAGCACCTTCGGCCCGTTCTATGGCTACACCTTC. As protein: CASTFGPFYGYTF.

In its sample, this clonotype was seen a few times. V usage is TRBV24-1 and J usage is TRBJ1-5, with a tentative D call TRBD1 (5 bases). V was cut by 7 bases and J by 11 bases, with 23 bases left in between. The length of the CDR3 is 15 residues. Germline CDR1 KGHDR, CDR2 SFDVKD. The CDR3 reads CATRPGRRPSRSQHF. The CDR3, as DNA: TGTGCCACCAGACCGGGACGCCGGCCTTCCCGGTCCCAGCATTTT.

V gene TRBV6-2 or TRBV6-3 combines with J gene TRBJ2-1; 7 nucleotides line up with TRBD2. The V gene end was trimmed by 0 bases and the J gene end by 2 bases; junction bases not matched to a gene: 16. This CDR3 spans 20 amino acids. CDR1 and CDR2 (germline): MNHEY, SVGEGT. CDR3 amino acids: CASSYSQRRGTPLTYNEQFF. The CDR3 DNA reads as TGTGCCAGCAGTTACTCCCAAAGGCGGGGGACCCCACTAACCTACAATGAGCAGTTCTTC.

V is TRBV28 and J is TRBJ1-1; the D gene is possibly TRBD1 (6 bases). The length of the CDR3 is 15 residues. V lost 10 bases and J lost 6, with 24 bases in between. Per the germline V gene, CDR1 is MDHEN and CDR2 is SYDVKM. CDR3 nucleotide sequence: TGTGCCACGAGAGGATTGAAGGGGGGGGCCTCTGAAGCTTTCTTT. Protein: CATRGLKGGASEAFF.

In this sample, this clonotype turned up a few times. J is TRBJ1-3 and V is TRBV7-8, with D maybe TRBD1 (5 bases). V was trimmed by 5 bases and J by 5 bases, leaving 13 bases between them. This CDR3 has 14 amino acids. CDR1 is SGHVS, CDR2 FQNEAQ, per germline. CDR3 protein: CASSPRARRNTIYF. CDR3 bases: TGTGCCAGCAGCCCCAGGGCACGTCGAAACACCATATATTTT.

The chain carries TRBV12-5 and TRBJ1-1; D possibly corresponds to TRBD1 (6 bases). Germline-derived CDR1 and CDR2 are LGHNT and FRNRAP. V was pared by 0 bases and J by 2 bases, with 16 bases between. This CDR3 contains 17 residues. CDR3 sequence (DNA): TGTGCTAGTGGTTTGGTACGGTGGGGGGGCGGAAACACTGAAGCTTTCTTT. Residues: CASGLVRWGGGNTEAFF.

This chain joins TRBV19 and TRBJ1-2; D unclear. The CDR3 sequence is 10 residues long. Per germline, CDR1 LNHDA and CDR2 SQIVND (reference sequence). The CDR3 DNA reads TGTGCTTCCTACCTAGGAGGCTACACCTTC. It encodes CASYLGGYTF.

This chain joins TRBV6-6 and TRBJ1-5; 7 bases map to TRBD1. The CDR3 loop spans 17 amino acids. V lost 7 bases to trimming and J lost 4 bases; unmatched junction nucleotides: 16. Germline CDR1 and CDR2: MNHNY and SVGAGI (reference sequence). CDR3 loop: CASMRDSRFLLNQPQHF. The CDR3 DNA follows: TGTGCCAGCATGCGGGACAGCCGATTCTTACTTAATCAGCCCCAGCATTTT.

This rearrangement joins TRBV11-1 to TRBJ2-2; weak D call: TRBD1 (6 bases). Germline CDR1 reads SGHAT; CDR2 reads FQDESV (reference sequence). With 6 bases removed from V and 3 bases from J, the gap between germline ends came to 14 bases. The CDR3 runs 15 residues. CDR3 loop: CASSLQRGYTGELFF. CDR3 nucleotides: TGTGCCAGCAGTTTACAGAGGGGGTACACCGGGGAGCTGTTTTTT.

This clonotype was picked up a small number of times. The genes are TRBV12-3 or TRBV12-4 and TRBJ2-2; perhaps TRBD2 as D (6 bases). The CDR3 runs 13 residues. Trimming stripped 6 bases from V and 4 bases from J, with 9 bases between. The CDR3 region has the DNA TGTGCCAGCAGGAGGGACTTCACCGGGGAGCTGTTTTTT. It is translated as CASRRDFTGELFF.

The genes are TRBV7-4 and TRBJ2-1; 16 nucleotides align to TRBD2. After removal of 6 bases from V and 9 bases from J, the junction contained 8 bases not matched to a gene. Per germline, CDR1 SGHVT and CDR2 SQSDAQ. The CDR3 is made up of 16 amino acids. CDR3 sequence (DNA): TGTGCCAGCAGTTACGTGGGACTAGCGGGAGGGGGTGAGCAGTTCTTC. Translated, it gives CASSYVGLAGGGEQFF. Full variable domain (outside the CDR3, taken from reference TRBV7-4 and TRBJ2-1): GAGVSQSPRYKVAKRGRDVALRCDSISGHVTLYWYRQTLGQGSEVLTYSQSDAQRDKSGRPSGRFSAERPERSVSTLKIQRTEQGDSAVYLCASSYVGLAGGGEQFFGPGTRLTVL.

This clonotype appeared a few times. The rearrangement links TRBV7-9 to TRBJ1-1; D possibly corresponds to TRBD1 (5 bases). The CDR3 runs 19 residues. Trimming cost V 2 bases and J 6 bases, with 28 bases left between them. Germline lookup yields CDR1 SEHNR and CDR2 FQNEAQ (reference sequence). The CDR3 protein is CASSLLTLRTRQYGAEAFF. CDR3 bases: TGTGCCAGCAGCTTATTGACGCTAAGGACAAGACAGTACGGGGCTGAAGCTTTCTTT.

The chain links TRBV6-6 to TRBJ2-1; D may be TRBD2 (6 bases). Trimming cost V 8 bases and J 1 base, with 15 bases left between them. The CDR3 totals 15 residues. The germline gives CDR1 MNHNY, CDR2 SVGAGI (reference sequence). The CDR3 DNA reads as TGTGCCAGCCTTATAGCGGAAGTGTCCTACAATGAGCAGTTCTTC. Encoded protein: CASLIAEVSYNEQFF.

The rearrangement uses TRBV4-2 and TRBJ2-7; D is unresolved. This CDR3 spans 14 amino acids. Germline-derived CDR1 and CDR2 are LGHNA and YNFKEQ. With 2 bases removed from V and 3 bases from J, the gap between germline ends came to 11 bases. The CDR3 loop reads CASSQTGPSYEQYF. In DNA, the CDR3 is TGTGCCAGCAGCCAAACTGGACCGAGCTACGAGCAGTACTTC.

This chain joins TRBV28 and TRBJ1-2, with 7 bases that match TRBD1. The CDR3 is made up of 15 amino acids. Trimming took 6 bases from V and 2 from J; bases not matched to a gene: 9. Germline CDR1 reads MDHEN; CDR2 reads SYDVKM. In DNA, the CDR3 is TGTGCCAGCAGCCCAGGCCCGACAGGGAACTATGGCTACACCTTC. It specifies CASSPGPTGNYGYTF.

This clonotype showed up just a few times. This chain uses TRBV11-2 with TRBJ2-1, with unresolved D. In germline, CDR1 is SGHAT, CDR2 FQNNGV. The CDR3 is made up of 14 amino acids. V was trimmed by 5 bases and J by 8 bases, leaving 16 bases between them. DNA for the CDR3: TGTGCCAGCAGCGCCAGGACCGGATGGGATGAGCAGTTCTTC. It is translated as CASSARTGWDEQFF.

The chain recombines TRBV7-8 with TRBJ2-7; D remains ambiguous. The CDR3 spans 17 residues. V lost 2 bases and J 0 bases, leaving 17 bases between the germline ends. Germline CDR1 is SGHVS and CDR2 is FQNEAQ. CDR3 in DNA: TGTGCCAGCAGCTTAAGGGCCCCTACAGAGCACTCCTACGAGCAGTACTTC. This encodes CASSLRAPTEHSYEQYF.

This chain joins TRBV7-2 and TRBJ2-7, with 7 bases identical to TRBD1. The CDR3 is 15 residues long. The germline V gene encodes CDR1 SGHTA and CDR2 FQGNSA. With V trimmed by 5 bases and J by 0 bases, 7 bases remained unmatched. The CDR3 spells CASSRQGLSSYEQYF. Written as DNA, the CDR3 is TGTGCCAGCAGCCGACAGGGCCTAAGCTCCTACGAGCAGTACTTC.

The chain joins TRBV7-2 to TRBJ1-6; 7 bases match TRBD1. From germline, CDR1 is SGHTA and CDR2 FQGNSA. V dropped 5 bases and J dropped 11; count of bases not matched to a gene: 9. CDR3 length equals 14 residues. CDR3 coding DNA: TGTGCCAGCAGCAAAAGACAGGGTAGTGCACCCCTCCACTTT. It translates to CASSKRQGSAPLHF.

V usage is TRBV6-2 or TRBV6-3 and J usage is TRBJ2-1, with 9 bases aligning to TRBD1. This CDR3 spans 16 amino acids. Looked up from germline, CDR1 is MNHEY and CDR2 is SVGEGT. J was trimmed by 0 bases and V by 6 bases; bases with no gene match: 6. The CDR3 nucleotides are TGTGCCAGCAGACCACAGGGGGCGAGCTCCTACAATGAGCAGTTCTTC. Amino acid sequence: CASRPQGASSYNEQFF.

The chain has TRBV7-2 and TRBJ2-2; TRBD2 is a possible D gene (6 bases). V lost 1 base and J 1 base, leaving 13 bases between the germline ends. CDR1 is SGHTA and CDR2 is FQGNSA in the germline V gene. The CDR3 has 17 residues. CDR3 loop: CASSLGSVSGNTGELFF. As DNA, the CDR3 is TGTGCCAGCAGCTTAGGGTCGGTTAGCGGGAACACCGGGGAGCTGTTTTTT.

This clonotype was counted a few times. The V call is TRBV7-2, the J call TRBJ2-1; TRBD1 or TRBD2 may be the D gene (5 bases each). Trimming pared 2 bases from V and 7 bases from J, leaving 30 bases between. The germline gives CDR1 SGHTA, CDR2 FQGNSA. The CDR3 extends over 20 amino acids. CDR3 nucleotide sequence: TGTGCCAGCAGCTTAAAGGGGCTTCAAATCTTTACCAGGAGAGGGAATGAGCAGTTCTTC. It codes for CASSLKGLQIFTRRGNEQFF.

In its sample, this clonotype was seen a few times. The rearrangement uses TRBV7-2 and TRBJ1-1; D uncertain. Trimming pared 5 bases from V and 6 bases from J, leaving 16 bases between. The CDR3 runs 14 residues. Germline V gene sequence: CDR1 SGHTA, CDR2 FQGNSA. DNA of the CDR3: TGTGCCAGCAGCCCTAACCCTGCGGAGCCTGAAGCTTTCTTT. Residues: CASSPNPAEPEAFF.

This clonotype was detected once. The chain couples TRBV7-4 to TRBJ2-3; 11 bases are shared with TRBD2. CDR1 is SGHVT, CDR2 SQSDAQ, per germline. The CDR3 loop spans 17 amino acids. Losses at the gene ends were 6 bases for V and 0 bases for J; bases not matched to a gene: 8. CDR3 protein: CASRPRLAGGSTDTQYF. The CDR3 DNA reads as TGTGCCAGCAGACCGCGGCTAGCGGGAGGCAGCACAGATACGCAGTATTTT.

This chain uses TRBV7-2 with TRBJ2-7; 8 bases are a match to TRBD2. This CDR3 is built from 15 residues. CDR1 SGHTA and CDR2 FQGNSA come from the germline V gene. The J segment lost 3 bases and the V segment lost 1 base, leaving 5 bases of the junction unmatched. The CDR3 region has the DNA TGTGCCAGCAGCTTAGACACTAGCGGAATCTACGAGCAGTACTTC. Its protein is CASSLDTSGIYEQYF.